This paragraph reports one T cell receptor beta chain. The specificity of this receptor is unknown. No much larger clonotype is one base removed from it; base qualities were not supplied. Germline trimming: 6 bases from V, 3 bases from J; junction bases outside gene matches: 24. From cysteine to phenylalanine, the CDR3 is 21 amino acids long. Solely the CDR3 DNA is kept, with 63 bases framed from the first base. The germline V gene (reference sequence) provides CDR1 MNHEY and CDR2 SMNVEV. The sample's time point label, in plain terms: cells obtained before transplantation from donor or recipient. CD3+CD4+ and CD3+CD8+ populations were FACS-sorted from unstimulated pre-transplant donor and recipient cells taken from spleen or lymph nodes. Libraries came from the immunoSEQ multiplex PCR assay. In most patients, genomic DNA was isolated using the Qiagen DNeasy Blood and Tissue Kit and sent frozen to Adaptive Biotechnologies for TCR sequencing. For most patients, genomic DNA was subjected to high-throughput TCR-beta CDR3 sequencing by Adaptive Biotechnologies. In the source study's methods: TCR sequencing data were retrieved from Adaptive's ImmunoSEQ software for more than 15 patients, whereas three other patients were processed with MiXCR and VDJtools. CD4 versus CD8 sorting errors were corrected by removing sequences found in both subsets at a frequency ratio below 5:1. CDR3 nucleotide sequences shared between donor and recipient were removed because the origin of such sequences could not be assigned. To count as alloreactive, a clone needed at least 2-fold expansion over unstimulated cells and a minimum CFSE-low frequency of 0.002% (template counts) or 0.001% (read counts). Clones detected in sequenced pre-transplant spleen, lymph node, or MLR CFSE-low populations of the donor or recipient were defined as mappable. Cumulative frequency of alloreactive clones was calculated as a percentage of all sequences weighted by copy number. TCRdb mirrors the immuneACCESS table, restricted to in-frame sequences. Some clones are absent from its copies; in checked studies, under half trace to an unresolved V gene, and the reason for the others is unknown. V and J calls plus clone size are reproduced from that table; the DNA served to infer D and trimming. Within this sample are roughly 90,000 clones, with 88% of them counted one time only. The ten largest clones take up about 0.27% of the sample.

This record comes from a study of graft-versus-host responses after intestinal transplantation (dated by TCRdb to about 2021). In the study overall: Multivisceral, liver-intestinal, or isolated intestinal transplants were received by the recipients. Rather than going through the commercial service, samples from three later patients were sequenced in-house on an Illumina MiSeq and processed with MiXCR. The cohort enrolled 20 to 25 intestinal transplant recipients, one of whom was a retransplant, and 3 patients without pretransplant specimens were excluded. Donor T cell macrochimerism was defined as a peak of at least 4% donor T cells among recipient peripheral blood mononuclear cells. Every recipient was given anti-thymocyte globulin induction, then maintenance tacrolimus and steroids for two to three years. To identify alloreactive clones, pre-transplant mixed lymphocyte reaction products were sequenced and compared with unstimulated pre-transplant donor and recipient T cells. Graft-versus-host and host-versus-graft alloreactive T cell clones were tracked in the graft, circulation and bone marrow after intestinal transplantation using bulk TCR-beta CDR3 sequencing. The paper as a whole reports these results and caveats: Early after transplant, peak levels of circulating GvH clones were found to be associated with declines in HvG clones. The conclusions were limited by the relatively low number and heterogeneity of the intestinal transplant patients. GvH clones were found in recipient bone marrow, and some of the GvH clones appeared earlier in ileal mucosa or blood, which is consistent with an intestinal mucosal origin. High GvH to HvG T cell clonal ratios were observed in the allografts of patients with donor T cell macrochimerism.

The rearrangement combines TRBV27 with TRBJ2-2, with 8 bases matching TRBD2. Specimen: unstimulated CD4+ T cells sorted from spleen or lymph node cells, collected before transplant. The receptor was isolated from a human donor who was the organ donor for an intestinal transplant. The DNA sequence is TGTGCCAGCAGCACTAGCCCATTCCGGCTAAGCGGGAGAGTCGACACCGGGGAGCTGTTTTTT. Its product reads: CASSTSPFRLSGRVDTGELFF.